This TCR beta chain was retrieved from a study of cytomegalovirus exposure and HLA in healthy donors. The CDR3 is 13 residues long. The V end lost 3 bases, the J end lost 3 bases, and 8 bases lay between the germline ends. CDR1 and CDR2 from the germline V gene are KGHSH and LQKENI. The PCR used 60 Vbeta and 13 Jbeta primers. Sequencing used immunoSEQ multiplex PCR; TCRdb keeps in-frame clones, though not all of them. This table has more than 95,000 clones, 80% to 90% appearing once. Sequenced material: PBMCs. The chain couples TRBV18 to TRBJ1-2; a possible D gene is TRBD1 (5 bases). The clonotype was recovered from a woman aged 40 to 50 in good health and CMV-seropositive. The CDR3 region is CASSPEGDYGYTF. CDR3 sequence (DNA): TGTGCCAGCTCACCGGAAGGGGACTATGGCTACACCTTC.